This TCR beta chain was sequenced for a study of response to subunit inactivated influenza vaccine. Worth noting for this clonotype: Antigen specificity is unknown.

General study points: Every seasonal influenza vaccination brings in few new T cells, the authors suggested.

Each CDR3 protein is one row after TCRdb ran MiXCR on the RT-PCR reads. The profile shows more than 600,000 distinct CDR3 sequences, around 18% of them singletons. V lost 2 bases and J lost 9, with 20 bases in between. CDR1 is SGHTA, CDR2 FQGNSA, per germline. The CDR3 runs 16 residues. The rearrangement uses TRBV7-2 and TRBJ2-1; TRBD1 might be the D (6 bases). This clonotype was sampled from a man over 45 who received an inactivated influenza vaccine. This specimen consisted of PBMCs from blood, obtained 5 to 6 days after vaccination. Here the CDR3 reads CASSLYLGAAIGEQFF. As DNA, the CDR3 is TGTGCCAGCAGCTTATATTTGGGGGCGGCGATTGGTGAGCAGTTCTTC.